This T cell receptor (beta chain) is from a study of T cell repertoires in cytomegalovirus infection. Overall study context: The study used recently identified HLA-C-restricted and well-studied HLA-B-restricted CMV epitopes. Signatures in public TCR beta sequences pointed to both CMV infection and matching HLA type. Findings of the study overall: Ex vivo responses were dominated by HLA-C-restricted CMV-specific TCR beta clonotypes.

This CDR3 is 15 amino acids long. V lost 6 bases to trimming and J lost 2 bases, with 14 bases between them. TCRdb used MiXCR to reprocess the reads, holding one entry per CDR3 protein. The table has roughly 110,000 distinct CDR3 sequences, about 33% seen once; the top ten hold roughly 40%. Worth noting for this clonotype: What it recognizes is unknown.

The specimen was CD8+ T cells from cultured PBMCs, collected from culture after CMV antigen stimulation. V usage is TRBV12-3 or TRBV12-4 and J usage is TRBJ1-5, with D possibly TRBD1 on 5 matching bases. The sequence derives from a human donor in good health (CMV status not recorded). Some clones in this sample may be carry-over from other donors' samples. DNA of the CDR3: TGTGCCAGCAGCCCAGGGTTCGAGGGCAATCAGCCCCAGCATTTT. Encoded protein: CASSPGFEGNQPQHF.